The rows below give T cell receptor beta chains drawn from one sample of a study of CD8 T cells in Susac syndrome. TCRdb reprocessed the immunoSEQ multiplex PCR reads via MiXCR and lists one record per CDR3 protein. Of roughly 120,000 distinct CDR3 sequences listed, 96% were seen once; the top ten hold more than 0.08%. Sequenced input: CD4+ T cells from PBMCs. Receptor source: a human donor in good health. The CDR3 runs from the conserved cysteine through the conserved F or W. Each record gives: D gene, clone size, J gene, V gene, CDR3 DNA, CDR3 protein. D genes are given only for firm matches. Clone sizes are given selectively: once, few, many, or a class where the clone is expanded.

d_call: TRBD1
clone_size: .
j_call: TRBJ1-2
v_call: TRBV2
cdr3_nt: TGTGCCAGCAGTTCGACAGGGTGGGGAACCACCTTC
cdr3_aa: CASSSTGWGTTF

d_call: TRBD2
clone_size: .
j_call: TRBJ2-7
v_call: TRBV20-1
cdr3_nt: TGCAGTGCTCCACTAGCGGGAGGCCACGAGCAGTACTTC
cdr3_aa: CSAPLAGGHEQYF

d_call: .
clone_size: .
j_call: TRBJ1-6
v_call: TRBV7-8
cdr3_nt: TGTGCCAGCAGCGAGGGGGGACAAACGAGCTCCTATAATTCACCCCTCCACTTT
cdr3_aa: CASSEGGQTSSYNSPLHF

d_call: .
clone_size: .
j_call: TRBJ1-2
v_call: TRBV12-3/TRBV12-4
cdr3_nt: TGTGCCAGCAGTTTTATGACTCCCGCTAATGGCTACACCTTC
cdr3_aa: CASSFMTPANGYTF

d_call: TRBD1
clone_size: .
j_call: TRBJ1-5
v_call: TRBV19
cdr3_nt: TGTGCCACCGCTCCTGACAGGGGCAATCAGCCCCAGCATTTT
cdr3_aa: CATAPDRGNQPQHF

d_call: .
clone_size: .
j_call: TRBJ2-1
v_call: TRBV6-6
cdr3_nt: TGTGCCAGCAGAACTGACACCTACAATGAGCAGTTCTTC
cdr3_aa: CASRTDTYNEQFF

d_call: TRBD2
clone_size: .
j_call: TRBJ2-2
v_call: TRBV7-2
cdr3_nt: TGTGCCAGCAGCCCAGGGACTAGCGGGAAGGGGGAGCTGTTTTTT
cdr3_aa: CASSPGTSGKGELFF

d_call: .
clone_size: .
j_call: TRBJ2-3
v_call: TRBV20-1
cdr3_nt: TGCAGTGCTAGAGTCTCCTTCGGAGATACGCAGTATTTT
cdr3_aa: CSARVSFGDTQYF

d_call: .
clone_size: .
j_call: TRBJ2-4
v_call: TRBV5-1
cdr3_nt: TGCGCCAGCAGCTTAACCCATGGAGCCAAAAACATTCAGTACTTC
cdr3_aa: CASSLTHGAKNIQYF

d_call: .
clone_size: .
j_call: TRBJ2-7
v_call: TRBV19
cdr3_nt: TGTGCCAGTAGTATAGACCTCCGGGAGTCCGAGCAGTACTTC
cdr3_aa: CASSIDLRESEQYF

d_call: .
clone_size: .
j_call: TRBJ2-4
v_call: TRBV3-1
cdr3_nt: TGTGCCAGCAGCCAAGGCCTCCAAGGGGCCAAAAACATTCAGTACTTC
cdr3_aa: CASSQGLQGAKNIQYF

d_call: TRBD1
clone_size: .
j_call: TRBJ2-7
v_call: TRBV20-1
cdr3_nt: TGCAGTGCTACAACTCCCCGGGACAGGGCCTCCTACGAGCAGTACTTC
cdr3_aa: CSATTPRDRASYEQYF

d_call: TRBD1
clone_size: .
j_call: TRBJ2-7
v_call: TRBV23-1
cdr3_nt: TGCGCCAGCAGTCCCCAGGGACAGGTCTCCTACGAGCAGTACTTC
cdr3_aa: CASSPQGQVSYEQYF

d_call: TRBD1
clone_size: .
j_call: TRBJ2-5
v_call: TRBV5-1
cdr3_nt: TGCGCCAGCAGCTTGGGGACAGGGAAAGAGACCCAGTACTTC
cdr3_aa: CASSLGTGKETQYF

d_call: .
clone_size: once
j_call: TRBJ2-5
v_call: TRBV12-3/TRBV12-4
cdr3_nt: TGTGCCAGCAGTTATCAGCGCAGGGCGTATAGGGAGACCCAGTACTTC
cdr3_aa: CASSYQRRAYRETQYF

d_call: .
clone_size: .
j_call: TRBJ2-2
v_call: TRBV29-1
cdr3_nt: TGCAGCGCACGACAGAACGCGAACACCGGGGAGCTGTTTTTT
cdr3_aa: CSARQNANTGELFF

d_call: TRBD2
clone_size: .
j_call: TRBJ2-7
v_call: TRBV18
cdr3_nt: TGTGCCAGCTCACCAACAGCGGGGGCCTCCTACGAGCAGTACTTC
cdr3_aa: CASSPTAGASYEQYF

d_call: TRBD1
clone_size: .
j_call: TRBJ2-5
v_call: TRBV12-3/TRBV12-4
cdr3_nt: TGTGCCAGCAGGTACAGGGGAGAGACCCAGTACTTC
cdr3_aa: CASRYRGETQYF

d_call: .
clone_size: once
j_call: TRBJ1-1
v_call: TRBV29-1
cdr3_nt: TGCAGCGTTGGAAGCATCTCTGAAGCTTTCTTT
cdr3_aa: CSVGSISEAFF

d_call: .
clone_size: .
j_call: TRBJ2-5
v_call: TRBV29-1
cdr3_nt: TGCAGCGTCCGACCACGGGGGGCGCGGGAGACCCAGTACTTC
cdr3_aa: CSVRPRGARETQYF

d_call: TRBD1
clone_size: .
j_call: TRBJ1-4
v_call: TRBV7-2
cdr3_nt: TGTGCCAGCAGCTCTGGACAGGTCAAAAATGAAAAACTGTTTTTT
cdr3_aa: CASSSGQVKNEKLFF

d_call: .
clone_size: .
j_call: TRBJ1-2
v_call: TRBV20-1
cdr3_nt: TGCAGTGTCCCCGGGTCTGAAAAAGGCTACACCTTC
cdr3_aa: CSVPGSEKGYTF

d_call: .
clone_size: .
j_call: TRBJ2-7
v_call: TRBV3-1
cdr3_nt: TGTGCCAGCAGGGACAAGGGCGAGCAGTACTTC
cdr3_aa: CASRDKGEQYF

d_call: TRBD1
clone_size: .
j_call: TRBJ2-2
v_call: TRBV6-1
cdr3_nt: TGTGCCAGCAGCCAGGCCAAGGGGGCGCACACCGGGGAGCTGTTTTTT
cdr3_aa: CASSQAKGAHTGELFF

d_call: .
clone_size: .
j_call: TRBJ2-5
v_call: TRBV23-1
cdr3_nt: TGCGCCAGCACCAGACCAGAGACCCAGTACTTC
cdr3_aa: CASTRPETQYF